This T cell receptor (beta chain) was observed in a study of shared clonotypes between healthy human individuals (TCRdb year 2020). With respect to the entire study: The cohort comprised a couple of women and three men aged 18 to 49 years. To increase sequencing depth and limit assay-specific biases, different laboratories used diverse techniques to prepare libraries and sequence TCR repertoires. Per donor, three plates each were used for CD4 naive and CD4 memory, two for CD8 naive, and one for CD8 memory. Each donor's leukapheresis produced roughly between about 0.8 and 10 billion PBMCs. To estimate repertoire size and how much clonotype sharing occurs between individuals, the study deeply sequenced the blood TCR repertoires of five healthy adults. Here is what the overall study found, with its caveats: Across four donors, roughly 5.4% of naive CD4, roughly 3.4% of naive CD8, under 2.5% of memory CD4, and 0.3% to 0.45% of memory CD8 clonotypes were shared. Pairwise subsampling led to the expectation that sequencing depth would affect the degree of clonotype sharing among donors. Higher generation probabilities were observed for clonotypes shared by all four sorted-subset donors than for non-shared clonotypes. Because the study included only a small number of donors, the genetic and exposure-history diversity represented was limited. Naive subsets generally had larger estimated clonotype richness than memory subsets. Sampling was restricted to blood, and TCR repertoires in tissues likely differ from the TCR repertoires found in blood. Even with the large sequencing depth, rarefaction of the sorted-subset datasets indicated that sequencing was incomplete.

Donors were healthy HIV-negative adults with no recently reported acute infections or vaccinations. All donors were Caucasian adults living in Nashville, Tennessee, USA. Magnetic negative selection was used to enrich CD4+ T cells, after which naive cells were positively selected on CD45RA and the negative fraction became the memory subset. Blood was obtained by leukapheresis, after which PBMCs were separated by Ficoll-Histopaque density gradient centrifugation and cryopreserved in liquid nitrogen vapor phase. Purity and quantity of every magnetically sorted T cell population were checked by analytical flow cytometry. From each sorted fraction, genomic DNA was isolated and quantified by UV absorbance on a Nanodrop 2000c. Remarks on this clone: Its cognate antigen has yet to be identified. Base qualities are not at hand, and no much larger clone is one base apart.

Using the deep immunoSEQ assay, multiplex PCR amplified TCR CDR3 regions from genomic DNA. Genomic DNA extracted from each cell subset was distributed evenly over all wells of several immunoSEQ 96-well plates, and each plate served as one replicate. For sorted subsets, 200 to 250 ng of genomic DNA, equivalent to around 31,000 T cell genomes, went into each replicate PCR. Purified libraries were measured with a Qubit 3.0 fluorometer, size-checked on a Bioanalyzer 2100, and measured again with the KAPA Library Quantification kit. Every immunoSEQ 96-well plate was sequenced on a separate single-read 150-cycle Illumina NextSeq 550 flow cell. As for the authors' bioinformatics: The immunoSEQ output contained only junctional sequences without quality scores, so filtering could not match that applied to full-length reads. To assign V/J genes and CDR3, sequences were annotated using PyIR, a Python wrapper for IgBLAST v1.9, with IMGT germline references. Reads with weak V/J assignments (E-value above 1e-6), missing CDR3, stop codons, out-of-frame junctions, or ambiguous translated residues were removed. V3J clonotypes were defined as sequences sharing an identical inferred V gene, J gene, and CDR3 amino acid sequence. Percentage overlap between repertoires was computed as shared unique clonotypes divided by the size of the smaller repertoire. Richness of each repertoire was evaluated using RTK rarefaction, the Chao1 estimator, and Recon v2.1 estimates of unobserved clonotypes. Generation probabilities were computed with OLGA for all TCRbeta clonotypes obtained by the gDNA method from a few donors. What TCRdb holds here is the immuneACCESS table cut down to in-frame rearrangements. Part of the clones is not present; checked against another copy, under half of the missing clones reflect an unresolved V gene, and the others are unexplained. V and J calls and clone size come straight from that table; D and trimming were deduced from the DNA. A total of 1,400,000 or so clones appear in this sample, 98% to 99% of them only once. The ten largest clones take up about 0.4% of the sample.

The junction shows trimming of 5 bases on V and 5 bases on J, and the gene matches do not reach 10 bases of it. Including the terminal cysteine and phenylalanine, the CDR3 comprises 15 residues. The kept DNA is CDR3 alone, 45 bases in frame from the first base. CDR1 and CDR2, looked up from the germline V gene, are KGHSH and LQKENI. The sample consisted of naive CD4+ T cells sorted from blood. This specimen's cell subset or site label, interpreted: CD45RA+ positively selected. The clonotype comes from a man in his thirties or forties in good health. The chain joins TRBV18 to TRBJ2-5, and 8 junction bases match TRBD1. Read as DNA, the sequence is TGTGCCAGCTCATTACCTCCGGGACAGGTGGAGACCCAGTACTTC. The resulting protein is CASSLPPGQVETQYF.